Below are 16 T cell receptor beta chains sequenced from a single sample in a study of a mutant IDH1 vaccine in newly diagnosed glioma. Time point reported: week 47, end of study. Each vaccine dose was 300 ug of mutant IDH1 20-mer peptide, with topical imiquimod. TCRdb's copy holds only in-frame clones and misses some; the assay was immunoSEQ multiplex PCR. The sample lists around 26,000 clones; about 81% were seen once. Their antigens remain unidentified. The material sequenced was PBMCs, taken from a glioma patient whose treatment included an IDH1 peptide vaccine. These receptors all come from a man aged 40-49 years with glioma. Some clones in this sample may be carry-over from other donors' samples.

The chain combines TRBV5-8 with TRBJ2-1; tentative D call: TRBD1 (7 bases). Germline CDR1 SGHTS, CDR2 YDEGEE. V shed 0 bases and J shed 7 bases, with 20 bases lying between them. This CDR3 has 17 residues. CDR3 DNA: TGTGCCAGCAGCTTGGCCCAGGGGGGACAGTACCTTAATGAGCAGTTCTTC. Protein: CASSLAQGGQYLNEQFF.

This chain joins TRBV28 and TRBJ2-5; 13 nucleotides line up with TRBD2. Germline V gene data show CDR1 as MDHEN and CDR2 as SYDVKM. The CDR3 covers 15 residues. V lost 5 bases to trimming and J lost 5 bases; unmatched junction nucleotides: 5. CDR3 amino acids: CASSKTSGGVETQYF. The CDR3, as DNA: TGTGCCAGCAGTAAAACTAGCGGGGGGGTGGAGACCCAGTACTTC.

This clone appeared a single time. The chain combines TRBV4-1 with TRBJ1-5; D is possibly TRBD1 (6 bases). This CDR3 contains 15 residues. Germline V gene lookup returns CDR1 MGHRA and CDR2 YSYEKL. The germline V and J ends were trimmed by 1 base and 5 bases, with 12 bases remaining between them. Here the CDR3 DNA reads TGCGCCAGCAGCCAAGGGTACAGGGTGGATCAGCCCCAGCATTTT. Translated: CASSQGYRVDQPQHF.

This clone was detected only once. The V gene is TRBV20-1, the J gene TRBJ1-1; the D is unclear. There are 11 residues in the CDR3. Per germline, CDR1 DFQATT and CDR2 SNEGSKA (reference sequence). CDR3 in amino acids: CGAFVNTEAFF. The DNA for the CDR3 is TGCGGCGCATTCGTGAACACTGAAGCTTTCTTT.

The J gene is TRBJ2-1, the V gene TRBV6-1; the D gene could be TRBD1 or TRBD2 (6 bases each). Trimming stripped 6 bases from V and 4 bases from J, with 13 bases between. The CDR3 covers 14 residues. In germline, CDR1 is MNHNS, CDR2 SASEGT. In nucleotides, the CDR3 is TGTGCCAGCAGCGCCGGGGGCGGGTACAATGAGCAGTTCTTC. Protein sequence: CASSAGGGYNEQFF.

This chain uses TRBV7-6 with TRBJ2-7; D not certain. V lost 1 base, J lost 0 bases, and 10 bases lay in between. Per germline, CDR1 SGHVS and CDR2 FNYEAQ. The CDR3 is made up of 15 amino acids. CDR3 in DNA: TGTGCCAGCAGCTTAGAGACCTCCTACTCCTACGAGCAGTACTTC. Residues: CASSLETSYSYEQYF.

The J gene is TRBJ2-5, the V gene TRBV7-8; 16 bases are shared with TRBD2. The CDR3 spans 16 residues. Germline V gene lookup returns CDR1 SGHVS and CDR2 FQNEAQ. With V trimmed by 4 bases and J by 7 bases, 6 bases remained unmatched. The CDR3 coding sequence is TGTGCCAGCAGCTATACCGGGACTAGCGGGGGGGGGACCCAGTACTTC. Protein product: CASSYTGTSGGGTQYF.

This sequence joins TRBV6-1 and TRBJ1-5; D is perhaps TRBD1 (5 bases). This CDR3 spans 15 amino acids. Germline V gene data show CDR1 as MNHNS and CDR2 as SASEGT. Trimming took 7 bases from V and 2 from J, leaving 15 bases between them. The CDR3 reads CASTTGPYGNQPQHF. In DNA form, the CDR3 reads TGTGCCAGCACAACAGGCCCCTATGGCAATCAGCCCCAGCATTTT.

J is TRBJ2-7 and V is TRBV29-1; no clear D gene. Germline CDR1 is SQVTM and CDR2 is ANQGSEA. This CDR3 comprises 13 residues. V lost 5 bases and J lost 0, with 11 bases in between. The CDR3 here is CSVTDESSYEQYF. CDR3 nucleotide sequence: TGCAGCGTTACGGACGAAAGCTCCTACGAGCAGTACTTC.

The rearrangement links TRBV6-1 to TRBJ1-1; 7 bases line up with TRBD1. Germline V CDR1 and CDR2: MNHNS, SASEGT. The ends lost 7 bases at V and 0 bases at J; junction bases unmatched: 8. The CDR3 contains 15 residues. CDR3 nucleotide sequence: TGTGCCAGCATTCCGGACAGGTTCATGAACACTGAAGCTTTCTTT. Translated: CASIPDRFMNTEAFF.

V usage is TRBV10-1 and J usage is TRBJ1-3; D is possibly TRBD1 (5 bases). CDR3 length equals 14 residues. V lost 4 bases to trimming and J lost 3 bases, with 10 bases between them. Per germline, CDR1 WNHNN and CDR2 SYGVQD (reference sequence). CDR3 residues: CASSVDSFGNTIYF. CDR3 sequence (DNA): TGCGCCAGCAGTGTTGACAGCTTTGGAAACACCATATATTTT.

This clone was seen a single time. This chain's CDR3 is CASSDGAEAFF. In nucleotides, the CDR3 is TGCGCCAGCAGTGATGGGGCTGAAGCTTTCTTT. This chain links TRBV10-2 with TRBJ1-1, with D unresolved. The length of the CDR3 is 11 residues. Germline loops: CDR1 WSHSY, CDR2 SAAADI. The V and J ends lost 3 bases and 6 bases respectively, with 5 bases between them.

The chain joins TRBV10-3 to TRBJ2-5; no firm D call. V was trimmed by 1 base and J by 0 bases, leaving 0 bases between them. CDR1 is ENHRY, CDR2 SYGVKD, per germline. The CDR3 contains 12 residues. The CDR3 bases are TGTGCCATCAGTGAGTACCAAGAGACCCAGTACTTC. Translated: CAISEYQETQYF.

This clone has just one count. The rearrangement joins TRBV6-6 to TRBJ1-1, with 7 bases that match TRBD1. This CDR3 is built from 14 residues. Germline V gives CDR1 MNHNY, CDR2 SVGAGI (reference sequence). Trimming removed 2 bases from V and 3 bases from J; junction bases left unmatched: 3. The CDR3 is CASSYPTGDTEAFF. The CDR3 DNA reads as TGTGCCAGCAGTTACCCTACAGGGGACACTGAAGCTTTCTTT.

The V and J genes are TRBV11-2 and TRBJ2-2; D may be TRBD2 (5 bases). The V and J ends lost 5 bases and 1 base respectively, with 14 bases between them. The CDR3 is made up of 16 amino acids. The V gene's germline CDR1 is SGHAT and CDR2 FQNNGV. CDR3 coding DNA: TGTGCCAGCAGCCCAATCCGGGGAGAGAACACCGGGGAGCTGTTTTTT. Protein: CASSPIRGENTGELFF.

The V gene is TRBV6-6, the J gene TRBJ2-2; D perhaps matches TRBD1 (5 bases). In germline, CDR1 is MNHNY, CDR2 SVGAGI (reference sequence). This CDR3 comprises 13 residues. V lost 6 bases to trimming and J lost 0 bases, with 5 bases between them. The chain's CDR3 is CASRTANTGELFF. CDR3 DNA sequence: TGTGCCAGCAGGACAGCGAACACCGGGGAGCTGTTTTTT.